A selection of T cell receptor beta chains follows, all from one sample in a study of shared clonotypes between healthy human individuals. Only in-frame clones appear in the TCRdb table, and some are missing; sequencing was by immunoSEQ multiplex PCR. The sample holds 2 million to 2.5 million clones, 93% seen once. The specimen was naive CD8+ T cells from PBMCs. The receptors stem from a man younger than 35 in good health. Some clones in this sample may be carry-over from other donors' samples. CDR3s include the opening cysteine and the closing phenylalanine or tryptophan. D genes are given only for firm matches.

d_call: TRBD2
j_call: TRBJ2-2
v_call: TRBV10-3
cdr3_aa: CAISMSQGGMDGELFF

d_call: .
j_call: TRBJ2-7
v_call: TRBV7-9
cdr3_aa: CASSIGRGGEQYF

d_call: .
j_call: TRBJ1-2
v_call: TRBV6-5
cdr3_aa: CASSDGVGYTF

d_call: TRBD1
j_call: TRBJ2-1
v_call: TRBV5-1
cdr3_aa: CASSSGQGIYNEQFF

d_call: .
j_call: TRBJ1-2
v_call: TRBV5-1
cdr3_aa: CASSLSTDGYTF

d_call: .
j_call: TRBJ2-7
v_call: TRBV13
cdr3_aa: CASREGISYEQYF

d_call: TRBD2
j_call: TRBJ2-1
v_call: TRBV9
cdr3_aa: CASSVPLAGGPGNEQFF

d_call: .
j_call: TRBJ1-2
v_call: TRBV19
cdr3_aa: CASGKPGYGYTF

d_call: .
j_call: TRBJ2-7
v_call: TRBV15
cdr3_aa: CATSRGQGRGHEQYF

d_call: TRBD1
j_call: TRBJ2-1
v_call: TRBV29-1
cdr3_aa: CSVNGQGFGNEQFF

d_call: TRBD1
j_call: TRBJ2-3
v_call: TRBV28
cdr3_aa: CASNRGRDTQYF

d_call: .
j_call: TRBJ2-7
v_call: TRBV15
cdr3_aa: CATSRDPGQSYEQYF

d_call: .
j_call: TRBJ2-1
v_call: TRBV6-5
cdr3_aa: CASSYVGLNEQFF

d_call: .
j_call: TRBJ1-5
v_call: TRBV7-6
cdr3_aa: CASSLARGIQPQHF

d_call: .
j_call: TRBJ2-2
v_call: TRBV29-1
cdr3_aa: CSVVWGTGELFF

d_call: .
j_call: TRBJ2-7
v_call: TRBV4-1
cdr3_aa: CASSQGGLSYEQYF

d_call: TRBD1
j_call: TRBJ2-5
v_call: TRBV27
cdr3_aa: CASGPHRGLSQETQYF

d_call: .
j_call: TRBJ2-3
v_call: TRBV28
cdr3_aa: CASSLELVDTQYF

d_call: .
j_call: TRBJ2-7
v_call: TRBV9
cdr3_aa: CASSVVGGPGYEQYF

d_call: .
j_call: TRBJ2-7
v_call: TRBV6-4
cdr3_aa: CASSDATVPKSYEQYF

d_call: .
j_call: TRBJ2-7
v_call: TRBV9
cdr3_aa: CASSVGSGPGYGEQYF

d_call: .
j_call: TRBJ1-1
v_call: TRBV6-5
cdr3_aa: CASSSGHQNTEAFF

d_call: .
j_call: TRBJ1-5
v_call: TRBV11-3
cdr3_aa: CASSLDHRENNQPQHF

d_call: .
j_call: TRBJ2-1
v_call: TRBV27
cdr3_aa: CASTLTREGGWNEQFF

d_call: .
j_call: TRBJ2-1
v_call: TRBV4-2
cdr3_aa: CAIKQGDEQFF

d_call: .
j_call: TRBJ2-7
v_call: TRBV25-1
cdr3_aa: CASRGEGALSYEQYF

d_call: TRBD1
j_call: TRBJ2-5
v_call: TRBV10-1
cdr3_aa: CASSGGDRGETQYF

d_call: .
j_call: TRBJ2-2
v_call: TRBV27
cdr3_aa: CASSPGRTNTGELFF

d_call: TRBD1
j_call: TRBJ2-7
v_call: TRBV28
cdr3_aa: CASTPAQGALEQYF

d_call: .
j_call: TRBJ2-7
v_call: TRBV9
cdr3_aa: CASSVEGAGPHEQYF

d_call: .
j_call: TRBJ1-5
v_call: TRBV28
cdr3_aa: CASGLSQPQHF

d_call: .
j_call: TRBJ2-5
v_call: TRBV7-9
cdr3_aa: CASNTKWETQYF

d_call: .
j_call: TRBJ2-4
v_call: TRBV5-1
cdr3_aa: CASSLKESSKNIQYF

d_call: .
j_call: TRBJ2-7
v_call: TRBV6-1
cdr3_aa: CASSEAWASTYEQYF

d_call: .
j_call: TRBJ1-5
v_call: TRBV15
cdr3_aa: CATSRDRGSGNSNQPQHF

d_call: .
j_call: TRBJ2-5
v_call: TRBV5-6
cdr3_aa: CASSFRGWGSETQYF

d_call: .
j_call: TRBJ2-1
v_call: TRBV4-1
cdr3_aa: CASSQATPGRDSYSYNEQFF

d_call: .
j_call: TRBJ2-7
v_call: TRBV19
cdr3_aa: CASSIGRGTPEFSYEQYF

d_call: .
j_call: TRBJ1-2
v_call: TRBV6-4
cdr3_aa: CASSDSDSDAVGGYTF

d_call: .
j_call: TRBJ2-2
v_call: TRBV27
cdr3_aa: CASSPHMNTGELFF

d_call: .
j_call: TRBJ1-1
v_call: TRBV15
cdr3_aa: CATSRDPHYRTEAFF

d_call: TRBD2
j_call: TRBJ2-7
v_call: TRBV10-3
cdr3_aa: CAISRRAGTTERAYEQYF

d_call: .
j_call: TRBJ1-5
v_call: TRBV7-6
cdr3_aa: CASSTGGVGQPQHF

d_call: .
j_call: TRBJ2-7
v_call: TRBV5-4
cdr3_aa: CASSLVLGAPLEQYF

d_call: .
j_call: TRBJ1-2
v_call: TRBV27
cdr3_aa: CASSYDRGANYGYTF

d_call: .
j_call: TRBJ1-4
v_call: TRBV28
cdr3_aa: CASSRTGTLMDEKLFF

d_call: .
j_call: TRBJ1-2
v_call: TRBV7-9
cdr3_aa: CASSLAPLSGYTF

d_call: .
j_call: TRBJ2-3
v_call: TRBV11-2
cdr3_aa: CASSYDTQYF

d_call: .
j_call: TRBJ1-2
v_call: TRBV30
cdr3_aa: CAWNGGARGYGYTF

d_call: .
j_call: TRBJ1-5
v_call: TRBV28
cdr3_aa: CASSPYRVRGQPQHF

d_call: TRBD2
j_call: TRBJ2-3
v_call: TRBV7-2
cdr3_aa: CASRDAGTRMPDTQYF

d_call: .
j_call: TRBJ2-1
v_call: TRBV7-9
cdr3_aa: CASSRGYNEQFF

d_call: .
j_call: TRBJ2-3
v_call: TRBV13
cdr3_aa: CASRGSADTQYF

d_call: TRBD2
j_call: TRBJ2-2
v_call: TRBV10-3
cdr3_aa: CAISIYGTSGKRVAGELFF